The 30 T cell receptor beta chains given below trace back to one sample, sequenced in a study of T-cell memory formation after mild COVID-19. TCRdb used MiXCR to reprocess the 5' RACE reads, holding one entry per CDR3 protein. The table shows around 200,000 distinct CDR3 sequences, with about 18% occurring only once. The sequencing sample was made of PBMCs or a T cell subset sorted from them (not recorded which). These receptors were taken from a man aged 18 to 30 who had mild COVID-19 (a few samples of this study predate the infection). Cell type and time point are not known.

This clonotype was detected a few times. The chain is built from TRBV10-3 and TRBJ2-5; D remains unclear. This CDR3 comprises 15 residues. Germline V gene data show CDR1 as ENHRY and CDR2 as SYGVKD. V gave up 11 bases and J gave up 0 bases, with 19 bases separating them. The CDR3 region is CAVSTPYGYQETQYF. The CDR3 bases are TGTGCCGTTAGCACCCCTTACGGGTACCAAGAGACCCAGTACTTC.

This clonotype has a handful of counts. The V gene is TRBV7-9, the J gene TRBJ1-4, with 9 bases fitting TRBD1. Trimming cost V 4 bases and J 0 bases; bases outside gene matches: 18. The CDR3 consists of 21 residues. CDR1 SEHNR and CDR2 FQNEAQ come from the germline V gene (reference sequence). The CDR3: CASSSYTGTGTTPTTNEKLFF. The CDR3 DNA reads TGTGCCAGCAGCTCTTACACCGGGACAGGGACTACCCCCACAACTAATGAAAAACTGTTTTTT.

This clonotype occurred a few times. V gene TRBV7-9 combines with J gene TRBJ2-5; tentatively, D is TRBD2 (6 bases). V was cut by 5 bases and J by 7 bases, with 20 bases left in between. The CDR3 consists of 15 residues. Germline assignment: CDR1 SEHNR and CDR2 FQNEAQ (reference sequence). CDR3 nucleotide sequence: TGTGCCAGCAGCCCAGGGCAGGGCAAGGAGGGGACCCAGTACTTC. It is translated as CASSPGQGKEGTQYF.

A few counts support this clonotype. This sequence joins TRBV7-2 and TRBJ2-6; weak D call: TRBD2 (5 bases). Germline-derived CDR1 and CDR2 are SGHTA and FQGNSA. Trimming pared 1 base from V and 0 bases from J, leaving 7 bases between. CDR3 length: 16 amino acids. CDR3 DNA sequence: TGTGCCAGCAGCTTAGATCTAGCCTCTGGGGCCAACGTCCTGACTTTC. Translation: CASSLDLASGANVLTF.

This sequence joins TRBV7-7 and TRBJ2-1, with a possible D match to TRBD2 (7 bases). CDR1 and CDR2 (germline): SSHAT, FNYEAQ (reference sequence). Trimming removed 0 bases at V and 7 bases at J, with 13 bases between. The CDR3 extends over 15 amino acids. CDR3 loop: CASSLAGGARNEQFF. The DNA of the CDR3 is TGTGCCAGCAGCTTAGCGGGGGGGGCAAGGAATGAGCAGTTCTTC.

V usage is TRBV12-3 or TRBV12-4 and J usage is TRBJ2-2, with 7 bases identical to TRBD2. The J segment lost 5 bases and the V segment lost 6 bases, leaving 6 bases of the junction unmatched. CDR3 length: 14 amino acids. CDR3 protein: CASSTLGLTGELFF. CDR3 sequence (DNA): TGTGCCAGCAGCACCCTGGGACTAACCGGGGAGCTGTTTTTT.

The J gene is TRBJ2-1, the V gene TRBV27; 8 nucleotides agree with TRBD2. V was clipped by 6 bases and J by 5 bases; unmatched bases: 9. The CDR3 is 15 amino acids. In germline, CDR1 is MNHEY, CDR2 SMNVEV (reference sequence). CDR3 sequence reads: CASRGLDLGDNEQFF. In nucleotides, the CDR3 is TGTGCCAGCAGGGGACTAGATCTAGGTGACAATGAGCAGTTCTTC.

The table lists this clonotype with a few counts. This rearrangement joins TRBV28 to TRBJ2-7; 7 bases line up with TRBD1. The trim removed 6 bases at V and 0 bases at J, leaving 5 bases unmatched. Germline V gives CDR1 MDHEN, CDR2 SYDVKM. The CDR3 is made up of 14 amino acids. CDR3 loop: CASRAGGPSYEQYV. As DNA, the CDR3 is TGTGCCAGCAGAGCAGGGGGACCCTCCTACGAGCAGTACGTC.

V is TRBV7-8 and J is TRBJ1-3; no clear D gene. Germline values: CDR1 SGHVS, CDR2 FQNEAQ. CDR3 length: 14 residues. Trimming took 3 bases from V and 0 from J, leaving 6 bases between them. CDR3 in amino acids: CASSFNPSGNTIYF. DNA of the CDR3: TGTGCCAGCAGCTTCAACCCCTCTGGAAACACCATATATTTT.

This clonotype was picked up a small number of times. The V gene is TRBV9, the J gene TRBJ1-1; D might be TRBD1 (5 bases). The CDR3 sequence is 14 residues long. Germline assignment: CDR1 SGDLS and CDR2 YYNGEE. Trimming stripped 0 bases from V and 1 base from J, with 7 bases between. CDR3 sequence reads: CASSVVGGNTEAFF. The CDR3, as DNA: TGTGCCAGCAGCGTAGTGGGGGGGAACACTGAAGCTTTCTTT.

The genes are TRBV20-1 and TRBJ2-3, with 12 bases identical to TRBD2. The CDR3 length is 15 residues. Germline V gene sequence: CDR1 DFQATT, CDR2 SNEGSKA (reference sequence). J gave up 2 bases and V 2 bases, and 2 bases lay outside the gene matches. The CDR3 DNA follows: TGCAGTGCTAGATCTAGCGGGGGGGACACAGATACGCAGTATTTT. Protein: CSARSSGGDTDTQYF.

The DNA of the CDR3 is TGTGCCAGCAGCTTTAGCGGGGGACTCTACAATGAGCAGTTCTTC. The encoded protein is CASSFSGGLYNEQFF. The chain links TRBV7-2 to TRBJ2-1; 9 bases map to TRBD2. This CDR3 is built from 15 residues. The germline V gene has CDR1 SGHTA and CDR2 FQGNSA. The V and J ends lost 3 bases and 3 bases, in that order; junction bases with no gene match: 3.

CDR3 protein: CASSQNGGAVGELFF. The DNA for the CDR3 is TGCGCCAGCAGCCAGAACGGAGGGGCAGTCGGGGAGCTGTTTTTT. V gene TRBV4-3 combines with J gene TRBJ2-2; tentative D call: TRBD2 (6 bases). V was cut by 3 bases and J by 7 bases, with 15 bases left in between. This CDR3 has 15 amino acids. Germline V gene lookup returns CDR1 LGHNA and CDR2 YSLEER.

The gene calls are TRBV7-3 and TRBJ2-1, with D perhaps matching TRBD1 (6 bases). The CDR3 extends over 13 amino acids. The V gene lost 6 bases and the J gene lost 8 bases, with 14 bases spanning the gap. In germline, CDR1 is SGHTA, CDR2 FQGTGA. CDR3 residues: CASRSRRGDEQFF. The CDR3 DNA reads as TGTGCCAGCAGAAGCCGCAGGGGCGATGAGCAGTTCTTC.

The V and J genes are TRBV4-3 and TRBJ2-7, with D perhaps TRBD1 (5 bases). Germline V gene sequence: CDR1 LGHNA, CDR2 YSLEER. The V end lost 3 bases, the J end lost 3 bases, and 15 bases lay between the germline ends. This CDR3 comprises 15 residues. CDR3 sequence: CASSQSGHRIYEQYF. The CDR3 DNA sequence: TGCGCCAGCAGCCAGTCAGGACACCGCATCTACGAGCAGTACTTC.

This clonotype was found a few times. The rearrangement links TRBV7-2 to TRBJ2-2; D gene uncertain. V was shortened by 1 base and J by 2 bases, with 11 bases between the two germline ends. The CDR3 totals 16 residues. Germline CDR1 reads SGHTA; CDR2 reads FQGNSA. The CDR3 nucleotides are TGTGCCAGCAGCTTAGTCGCGCCGACTAACACCGGGGAGCTGTTTTTT. The encoded protein is CASSLVAPTNTGELFF.

The chain links TRBV24-1 to TRBJ2-1; the D is unclear. Trimming stripped 2 bases from V and 4 bases from J, with 11 bases between. Germline CDR1 is KGHDR and CDR2 is SFDVKD. The CDR3 has 15 residues. The CDR3 DNA is TGTGCCACCAGTGATTATAGGGATCTGTACAATGAGCAGTTCTTC. Translation gives CATSDYRDLYNEQFF.

This chain uses TRBV20-1 with TRBJ1-4; D may be TRBD1 (6 bases). V shed 5 bases and J shed 12 bases, with 22 bases lying between them. Germline V gene data show CDR1 as DFQATT and CDR2 as SNEGSKA (reference sequence). The CDR3 has 14 residues. The CDR3 loop reads CSAGRGGGMGELFF. The DNA of the CDR3 is TGCAGTGCTGGGCGTGGCGGGGGCATGGGGGAACTGTTTTTT.

The chain carries TRBV5-1 and TRBJ2-3; perhaps D is TRBD1 or TRBD2 (6 bases each). Per germline, CDR1 SGHRS and CDR2 YFSETQ. The germline V and J ends were trimmed by 7 bases and 5 bases, with 17 bases remaining between them. CDR3 length: 14 residues. CDR3 coding DNA: TGCGCCAGCGCTCAGAGGGGGGCCGGAGATACGCAGTATTTT. It is translated as CASAQRGAGDTQYF.

The chain uses TRBV7-2 and TRBJ2-7; D is uncertain. V lost 1 base, J lost 7 bases, and 14 bases lay in between. CDR3 length: 14 residues. Looked up from germline, CDR1 is SGHTA and CDR2 is FQGNSA. CDR3 in amino acids: CASSLEGGDREQYF. Written as DNA, the CDR3 is TGTGCCAGCAGCTTAGAGGGCGGCGATAGGGAGCAGTACTTC.

V gene TRBV5-1 combines with J gene TRBJ2-5, with 9 bases identical to TRBD1. The ends lost 2 bases at V and 1 base at J; junction bases unmatched: 3. The CDR3 runs to 15 residues. Germline values: CDR1 SGHRS, CDR2 YFSETQ. CDR3 in amino acids: CASSLQTGGQETQYF. The CDR3 DNA follows: TGCGCCAGCAGCTTACAGACAGGGGGCCAAGAGACCCAGTACTTC. Together with reference TRBV5-1 and TRBJ2-5, the CDR3 gives the full variable domain: KAGVTQTPRYLIKTRGQQVTLSCSPISGHRSVSWYQQTPGQGLQFLFEYFSETQRNKGNFPGRFSGRQFSNSRSEMNVSTLELGDSALYLCASSLQTGGQETQYFGPGTRLLVL.

The chain links TRBV9 to TRBJ2-5, with D perhaps TRBD2 (7 bases). Trimming removed 4 bases from V and 4 bases from J, with 14 bases in between. The CDR3 is 14 residues long. Germline-derived CDR1 and CDR2 are SGDLS and YYNGEE. The CDR3 region has the DNA TGTGCCAGCAGCTCGACGGCGGGGGCAGAGACCCAGTACTTC. Protein sequence: CASSSTAGAETQYF.

The V call is TRBV3-1, the J call TRBJ2-1; D possibly corresponds to TRBD2 (5 bases). The CDR3 consists of 13 residues. The germline V and J ends were trimmed by 6 bases and 6 bases, with 12 bases remaining between them. Germline V gene lookup returns CDR1 LGHDT and CDR2 YNNKEL (reference sequence). In nucleotides, the CDR3 is TGTGCCAGCAGGCCCTCTAGCAGCAATGAGCAGTTCTTC. Encoded protein: CASRPSSSNEQFF.

V usage is TRBV15 and J usage is TRBJ2-7; 9 nucleotides line up with TRBD1. This CDR3 region has 15 residues. The V gene's germline CDR1 is LNHNV and CDR2 YYDKDF (reference sequence). Losses at the gene ends were 5 bases for V and 3 bases for J; bases not matched to a gene: 8. The DNA for the CDR3 is TGTGCCACCAGCCGAAGAACAGGGGGCTTCTACGAGCAGTACTTC. Residues: CATSRRTGGFYEQYF.

The chain is built from TRBV3-1 and TRBJ2-5, with TRBD2 matching 8 bases. From germline, CDR1 is LGHDT and CDR2 YNNKEL (reference sequence). The CDR3 length is 14 residues. The J segment lost 5 bases and the V segment lost 5 bases, leaving 7 bases of the junction unmatched. The CDR3 coding sequence is TGTGCCAGCAGCAACTCGGGGGGGTTGGAGACCCAGTACTTC. It is translated as CASSNSGGLETQYF.

This clonotype was observed a few times. The chain links TRBV20-1 to TRBJ2-5, with 7 bases fitting TRBD2. The V gene end was trimmed by 4 bases and the J gene end by 3 bases; junction bases not matched to a gene: 2. Germline V CDR1 and CDR2: DFQATT, SNEGSKA (reference sequence). The CDR3 has 12 amino acids. CDR3 in amino acids: CSAILAEETQYF. CDR3 sequence (DNA): TGCAGTGCTATCCTAGCGGAAGAGACCCAGTACTTC.

This rearrangement joins TRBV18 to TRBJ1-1, with D tentatively TRBD1 (6 bases). The CDR3 totals 12 residues. V shed 2 bases and J shed 7 bases, with 8 bases lying between them. Germline V gives CDR1 KGHSH, CDR2 LQKENI. The CDR3 reads CASSPIQGEAFF. CDR3 DNA: TGTGCCAGCTCACCAATACAGGGTGAAGCTTTCTTT.

The chain carries TRBV7-2 and TRBJ1-1, with D possibly TRBD1 on 5 matching bases. Trimming took off 5 bases at V and 0 bases at J, with 13 bases between the two ends. The CDR3 sequence is 15 residues long. Looked up from germline, CDR1 is SGHTA and CDR2 is FQGNSA. CDR3 residues: CASSPRRGLNTEAFF. CDR3 sequence (DNA): TGTGCCAGCAGCCCGAGGCGGGGGTTGAACACTGAAGCTTTCTTT.

This chain links TRBV28 with TRBJ1-6, with 8 bases matching TRBD1. V lost 6 bases, J lost 8 bases, and 3 bases stayed unmatched. Per the germline V gene, CDR1 is MDHEN and CDR2 is SYDVKM. This CDR3 is 13 amino acids long. In nucleotides, the CDR3 is TGTGCCAGCAGATTACAGGGGGATTCACCCCTCCACTTT. This sequence encodes CASRLQGDSPLHF.

This chain joins TRBV10-1 and TRBJ2-5, with no clear D. V lost 0 bases and J lost 1, with 0 bases in between. CDR1 WNHNN and CDR2 SYGVQD come from the germline V gene (reference sequence). The CDR3 contains 12 residues. The CDR3: CASSESQETQYF. Here the CDR3 DNA reads TGCGCCAGCAGTGAGTCCCAAGAGACCCAGTACTTC.